A single sample gave rise to the 24 T cell receptor beta chains below, sequenced in a study of immune heterogeneity within non-small cell lung tumors. Bulk tumor gDNA, 550 to 750 ng per sample, served as the TCR template. Several biopsies were spaced far apart within each primary tumor and obtained as surgery took place. Before undergoing curative surgery, patients had newly diagnosed non-small cell lung cancer that was untreated. Amplifying TCR beta CDR3 involved multiplex PCR carried out with 32 V and 13 J primers. In TCRdb, the multiplex PCR reads were re-called with MiXCR into one record per CDR3 protein. The sample has under 20,000 distinct CDR3 sequences; roughly 30% are singletons. The sequenced material came from lung tumor tissue. These receptor sequences come from a man aged 35 to 55 with non-small cell lung cancer.

This clonotype appeared a few times. V and J are TRBV14 and TRBJ2-5; 12 bases line up with TRBD2. V dropped 2 bases and J dropped 4; count of bases not matched to a gene: 2. Germline V gives CDR1 SGHDN, CDR2 FVKESK. CDR3 length: 15 residues. The DNA for the CDR3 is TGTGCCAGCAGCCAACTAGCGGGAGGGCGAGAGACCCAGTACTTC. Translated: CASSQLAGGRETQYF.

Regarding this clonotype: Germline and junction disagree at one end, which may indicate a read error. This chain links TRBV5-4 with TRBJ1-2; TRBD1 aligns across 7 bases. This CDR3 spans 12 amino acids. CDR1 is SGHNT and CDR2 is YYREEE in the germline V gene (reference sequence). CDR3 loop: CASRLDRFDYTF. The CDR3 DNA is TGTGCCAGCAGATTGGACAGGTTCGACTACACCTTC.

As for this clonotype: Being one base from a much bigger clone, this may be a read error. The chain recombines TRBV9 with TRBJ2-7, with 14 bases aligning to TRBD2. Trimming at V came to 4 bases and at J to 3 bases, leaving 6 bases not matched to a gene. The CDR3 sequence is 16 residues long. Germline CDR1 reads SGDLS; CDR2 reads YYNGEE. CDR3 loop: CASSSGTSGSIYEQYF. Here the CDR3 DNA reads TGTGCCAGCAGCTCCGGGACTAGCGGGAGTATCTACGAGCAGTACTTC.

This clonotype was detected ten times or more. The V gene is TRBV2, the J gene TRBJ2-3; D is perhaps TRBD2 (6 bases). This CDR3 has 15 amino acids. V was shortened by 2 bases and J by 4 bases, with 13 bases between the two germline ends. The germline V gene has CDR1 SNHLY and CDR2 FYNNEI. CDR3 residues: CASSEFAGKADTQYF. Here the CDR3 DNA reads TGTGCCAGCAGTGAATTCGCGGGAAAGGCAGATACGCAGTATTTT.

Turning to this clonotype: This clone may be a read error of a much larger clone one base away. CDR3 residues: CSASVPSGRAHEQYF. The CDR3 nucleotides read TGCAGTGCTAGTGTCCCTAGCGGGAGGGCCCACGAGCAGTACTTC. The chain couples TRBV20-1 to TRBJ2-7, with 12 bases identical to TRBD2. CDR1 and CDR2 from the germline V gene are DFQATT and SNEGSKA (reference sequence). The CDR3 is made up of 15 amino acids. J gave up 5 bases and V 3 bases, and 8 bases lay outside the gene matches.

Turning to this clonotype: Given a much more abundant clone one base away, this may be a read error. The chain has TRBV7-8 and TRBJ2-1; 7 bases match TRBD2. This CDR3 is 11 amino acids long. With 1 base clipped from V and 15 bases from J, the junction kept 3 bases outside the gene matches. Germline V gives CDR1 SGHVS, CDR2 FQNEAQ. CDR3 residues: CASSLGEGMFF. CDR3 bases: TGTGCCAGCAGCTTAGGGGAGGGCATGTTCTTC.

V and J are TRBV5-1 and TRBJ2-6; TRBD2 is a possible D gene (5 bases). CDR1 SGHRS and CDR2 YFSETQ come from the germline V gene. The germline V and J ends were trimmed by 4 bases and 2 bases, with 10 bases remaining between them. There are 15 residues in the CDR3. This CDR3 is CASSPAGTGANVLTF. DNA for the CDR3: TGCGCCAGCAGCCCCGCCGGGACTGGGGCCAACGTCCTGACTTTC.

In its sample, this clonotype is medium-sized. The V call is TRBV19, the J call TRBJ2-1; possibly TRBD2 for D (6 bases). Trimming left V 6 bases short and J 4 bases short, with 22 bases between. CDR1 LNHDA and CDR2 SQIVND come from the germline V gene (reference sequence). The CDR3 consists of 17 residues. CDR3 coding DNA: TGTGCCAGTAGATATGGAGTCGGGCTAGCGCCATACAATGAGCAGTTCTTC. Translation: CASRYGVGLAPYNEQFF.

Regarding this clonotype: A much larger clone lies one base from this, so it may be a read error. V usage is TRBV11-2 and J usage is TRBJ2-3, with 7 bases matching TRBD2. In germline, CDR1 is SGHAT, CDR2 FQNNGV. The CDR3 has 15 amino acids. The CDR3 bases are TGTGCCAACAGCTTTGACGGGAGGCCCACAGATACGCAGTATTTT. Residues: CANSFDGRPTDTQYF.

This clonotype is termed medium-sized. The V gene is TRBV19, the J gene TRBJ1-5, with a tentative D call TRBD1 (6 bases). Trimming removed 3 bases at V and 1 base at J, with 19 bases between. CDR3 length: 18 amino acids. The germline gives CDR1 LNHDA, CDR2 SQIVND (reference sequence). CDR3 nucleotides: TGTGCCAGTAGTATTAGGTCGTCAGGGGTTGTGAGCAATCAGCCCCAGCATTTT. The encoded protein is CASSIRSSGVVSNQPQHF.

A note on this clonotype: Since a much larger clone is just one base distant, this may be a read error. The limits of the CDR3 on the DNA are not certain, so only TCRdb's listed CDR3 is given. V is TRBV20-1 and J is TRBJ1-2; the table calls TRBD1, which could not be checked here. The CDR3 has 14 amino acids, counting both end residues. Germline CDR1 is DFQATT and CDR2 is SNEGSKA (reference sequence). CDR3 protein: CSAGRTGFGNGSTF.

The rearrangement links TRBV3-1 to TRBJ2-3, with D hard to call. The germline CDR1 and CDR2 sequences are LGHDT and YNNKEL (reference sequence). This CDR3 is 14 amino acids long. V was pared by 1 base and J by 2 bases, with 7 bases between. CDR3 in amino acids: CASSQVAITDTQYF. In DNA, the CDR3 is TGTGCCAGCAGCCAAGTGGCTATCACAGATACGCAGTATTTT.

About this clonotype: A clone one base away is much larger, so this may be a read error. The gene calls are TRBV6-4 and TRBJ1-6; 9 bases are shared with TRBD1. CDR1 is MRHNA and CDR2 is SNTAGT in the germline V gene. CDR3 length: 15 residues. Trimming removed 5 bases from V and 9 bases from J; junction bases left unmatched: 8. CDR3 nucleotide sequence: TGTGCCAGCAGTTCCGGGACAGGGCCGAGTTCACCCCTCCACTTT. It codes for CASSSGTGPSSPLHF.

A single count supports this clonotype. The junction differs from germline at one of its ends, possibly a read error. The chain combines TRBV24-1 with TRBJ2-7, with D maybe TRBD2 (6 bases). The CDR3 spans 15 residues. Germline V gene sequence: CDR1 KGHDR, CDR2 SFDVKD. As DNA, the CDR3 is TGTGCCACCAGTTCGGTCAAGGAGGGCTCTGGGGAGCGGTACTTC. Translated, it gives CATSSVKEGSGERYF.

The sample holds many counts of this clonotype. The V gene is TRBV19, the J gene TRBJ1-1; 8 nucleotides align to TRBD1. The germline V gene has CDR1 LNHDA and CDR2 SQIVND (reference sequence). The CDR3 totals 13 residues. V lost 9 bases to trimming and J lost 0 bases; unmatched junction nucleotides: 3. Here the CDR3 DNA reads TGTGCCAGCACGGACAGGGTGAACACTGAAGCTTTCTTT. This gives the protein CASTDRVNTEAFF.

This clonotype was observed a few times. The chain links TRBV30 to TRBJ2-1, with D maybe TRBD2 (5 bases). This CDR3 has 15 amino acids. Germline V gene data show CDR1 as GTSNPN and CDR2 as SVGIG (reference sequence). V was shortened by 1 base and J by 0 bases, with 10 bases between the two germline ends. DNA of the CDR3: TGTGCCTGGAGTGCAACTAGGAGCTCCTACAATGAGCAGTTCTTC. Translating it yields CAWSATRSSYNEQFF.

The CDR3 DNA is TGCAGTCCCCCGGCTAGCTGGATCTACGAGCAGTACTTC. Its protein product is CSPPASWIYEQYF. The rearrangement joins TRBV20-1 to TRBJ2-7, with D possibly matching TRBD2 (5 bases). In germline, CDR1 is DFQATT, CDR2 SNEGSKA (reference sequence). Trimming removed 8 bases from V and 3 bases from J, with 17 bases in between. The CDR3 runs to 13 residues.

Comments on this clonotype: This sequence may be a read error, since a much larger clone differs from it by one base. V usage is TRBV6-2 or TRBV6-3 and J usage is TRBJ1-5; 9 bases align to TRBD1. CDR3 length: 16 amino acids. Germline CDR1 and CDR2: MNHEY and SVGEGT. Written as DNA, the CDR3 is TGTGCCAGCAGTTACCCTGGGACAGGGTTAGGTCAGCCCCATCATTTT. It codes for CASSYPGTGLGQPHHF.

In the case of this clonotype: A clone one base away is much larger, so this may be a read error. V usage is TRBV29-1 and J usage is TRBJ2-7; tentative D call: TRBD2 (6 bases). Looked up from germline, CDR1 is SQVTM and CDR2 is ANQGSEA. The CDR3 is 13 residues long. CDR3 coding DNA: TGCAGCGTTGGTCCCCCGGAGGGCTACGAGAAGTACTTC. Its translation: CSVGPPEGYEKYF.

This clonotype is termed medium-sized. V and J are TRBV12-3 or TRBV12-4 and TRBJ2-7, with D possibly being TRBD2 (6 bases). The CDR3 extends over 14 amino acids. Trimming took off 0 bases at V and 2 bases at J, with 8 bases between the two ends. CDR3 amino acids: CASSLAGGPYEQYF. The DNA for the CDR3 is TGTGCCAGCAGTTTAGCGGGAGGCCCCTACGAGCAGTACTTC.

Concerning this clonotype: The missing conserved phenylalanine or tryptophan at the end of this CDR3 makes a read error likely. The V call is TRBV24-1, the J call TRBJ1-1; perhaps TRBD1 as D (6 bases). The CDR3 has 12 residues. Germline V gene sequence: CDR1 KGHDR, CDR2 SFDVKD. V lost 5 bases and J 8 bases, leaving 11 bases between the germline ends. The chain's CDR3 is CATSGAGTEAFS. The CDR3 nucleotides are TGTGCCACCAGTGGGGCCGGGACAGAAGCTTTCTCT.

This clonotype ranks as medium-sized (0.01 to 0.1%). The chain is built from TRBV4-1 and TRBJ2-7; 10 nucleotides agree with TRBD1. Germline V gives CDR1 MGHRA, CDR2 YSYEKL. Trimming took 4 bases from V and 2 from J; bases not matched to a gene: 8. The CDR3 extends over 16 amino acids. The CDR3 DNA sequence: TGCGCCAGCAGCCGGGACTGGGGACAGGGGACCTACGAGCAGTACTTC. Translation: CASSRDWGQGTYEQYF.

Of note for this clonotype: The junction departs from the called germline gene at one end, perhaps through a read error. The chain links TRBV12-3 or TRBV12-4 to TRBJ1-3; 8 positions agree with TRBD1. This CDR3 is built from 15 residues. The DNA of the CDR3 is TGTACCAGCAGTTTGAACAGGGGGGCTGGAAACACCATATATTTT. Protein: CTSSLNRGAGNTIYF.

This clonotype was found many times. This chain links TRBV5-8 with TRBJ2-2; 8 nucleotides agree with TRBD1. J lost 7 bases, V lost 4 bases, and 6 bases had no gene match. Germline CDR1 is SGHTS and CDR2 is YDEGEE. The CDR3 extends over 14 amino acids. The DNA of the CDR3 is TGTGCCAGCAGCCGACAGGGGAAGGTCGGGGAGCTGTTTTTT. It translates to CASSRQGKVGELFF.